A single sample gave rise to the 8 T cell receptor beta chains below, sequenced in a study of T-cell memory formation after mild COVID-19. From the 5' RACE reads, TCRdb called clonotypes with MiXCR, one entry per CDR3 protein. The sample records about 340,000 distinct CDR3 sequences, less than 20% being singletons. The specimen was PBMCs or a T cell subset sorted from them (not recorded which). The receptors originated from a man aged 18 to 30 who had mild COVID-19 (a few samples of this study predate the infection). Cell type and time point are not known.

The gene calls are TRBV6-2 or TRBV6-3 and TRBJ2-4, with 7 bases fitting TRBD1. Germline V gene sequence: CDR1 MNHEY, CDR2 SVGEGT. This CDR3 contains 15 residues. V was clipped by 5 bases and J by 6 bases; unmatched bases: 10. The CDR3 nucleotides read TGTGCCAGCAGTAAAACAGGGGTCGCTCGAAACATTCAGTACTTC. Amino acids: CASSKTGVARNIQYF.

The sample holds a few counts of this clonotype. The rearrangement links TRBV4-1 to TRBJ2-1; D could derive from TRBD1 or TRBD2 (5 bases each). Trimming shortened V by 0 bases and J by 7 bases, and 13 bases separated the two germline ends. From germline, CDR1 is MGHRA and CDR2 YSYEKL. CDR3 size: 15 residues. CDR3 sequence: CASSQDERDGNEQFF. CDR3 DNA sequence: TGCGCCAGCAGCCAAGATGAGAGGGACGGGAATGAGCAGTTCTTC.

This clonotype was picked up a small number of times. The V and J genes are TRBV9 and TRBJ1-6; D may be TRBD1 (6 bases). There are 16 residues in the CDR3. The germline V and J ends were trimmed by 1 base and 0 bases, with 8 bases remaining between them. The germline CDR1 and CDR2 sequences are SGDLS and YYNGEE. CDR3 amino acids: CASSVQGSSYNSPLHF. The CDR3 DNA follows: TGTGCCAGCAGCGTACAGGGGAGCTCCTATAATTCACCCCTCCACTTT.

In DNA form, the CDR3 reads TGCGCCAGCAGCCAAGATTCTTTTGGGTTCAATGAGCAGTTCTTC. This gives the protein CASSQDSFGFNEQFF. The chain couples TRBV4-1 to TRBJ2-1, with unresolved D. Germline CDR1 and CDR2: MGHRA and YSYEKL. V lost 0 bases to trimming and J lost 6 bases, with 12 bases between them. The CDR3 sequence is 15 residues long.

The chain recombines TRBV3-1 with TRBJ2-7; D ambiguous. In germline, CDR1 is LGHDT, CDR2 YNNKEL (reference sequence). Trimming left V 1 base short and J 5 bases short, with 3 bases between. There are 11 residues in the CDR3. The CDR3 sequence: CASSQVDEQYF. In DNA, the CDR3 is TGTGCCAGCAGCCAAGTGGACGAGCAGTACTTC.

This clonotype was seen more than once but under ten times. The chain is built from TRBV7-9 and TRBJ2-7, with D perhaps matching TRBD1 (6 bases). Germline V gene data show CDR1 as SEHNR and CDR2 as FQNEAQ (reference sequence). This CDR3 contains 13 residues. Trimming left V 10 bases short and J 0 bases short, with 13 bases between. CDR3 sequence: CATGEGDSYEQYV. The CDR3 bases are TGTGCCACTGGTGAGGGGGACTCCTACGAGCAGTACGTC.

V usage is TRBV25-1 and J usage is TRBJ1-1; the match to TRBD1 covers 7 bases. The V gene end was trimmed by 3 bases and the J gene end by 3 bases; junction bases not matched to a gene: 1. The CDR3 is 13 residues long. CDR1 MGHDK and CDR2 SYGVNS come from the germline V gene. CDR3 region: CASSDTGDTEAFF. For the CDR3, the DNA is TGTGCCAGCAGTGACACAGGGGACACTGAAGCTTTCTTT.

J is TRBJ1-2 and V is TRBV7-3; 7 bases map to TRBD1. Germline V lookup: CDR1 SGHTA, CDR2 FQGTGA. Unmatched junction bases numbered 8, after V lost 2 bases and J lost 5 bases. The CDR3 sequence is 15 residues long. The CDR3 spells CASSLGPGQTYGYTF. CDR3 bases: TGTGCCAGCAGCTTAGGACCGGGACAGACATATGGCTACACCTTC.